The 20 T cell receptor beta chains given below trace back to one sample, sequenced in a study of shared clonotypes between healthy human individuals (dated by TCRdb to 2018 to 2020). CD8 naive samples were obtained by positive selection for CCR7 among CD45RO-negative cells, yielding a CD45RA+CCR7+ population from which TemRA cells were excluded. Library generation was performed with the immunoSEQ multiplex PCR assay. TCRdb retrieved this table from immuneACCESS and kept in-frame rearrangements only. Not all clones are present; in checked studies, unresolved V genes account for under half, and no reason is known for the remainder. This sample comprises a few million clones, about 94% of them detected only once. Jointly, the top ten make up approximately 1.7% of the sample. Material for sequencing was naive CD8+ T cells from PBMCs. Read against the paper, the sample's cell subset or site label means: CD45RA+CCR7+. The receptor set was obtained from a man between 18 and 35 years old in good health. Some clones in this sample may be carry-over from other donors' samples.

V is TRBV4-1 and J is TRBJ1-1, with a weak D call TRBD1 (5 bases). Germline V gene sequence: CDR1 MGHRA, CDR2 YSYEKL. V lost 5 bases and J 3 bases, leaving 13 bases between the germline ends. The CDR3 length is 14 residues. CDR3 region: CASSENGGDTEAFF. CDR3 in DNA: TGCGCCAGCAGCGAAAACGGGGGGGACACTGAAGCTTTCTTT.

J is TRBJ2-7 and V is TRBV15; no definite D call. The V gene lost 4 bases and the J gene lost 1 base, with 11 bases spanning the gap. This CDR3 contains 14 residues. Germline V lookup: CDR1 LNHNV, CDR2 YYDKDF (reference sequence). The DNA for the CDR3 is TGTGCCACCAGCACGCTAGTGCAATCCTACGAGCAGTACTTC. Residues: CATSTLVQSYEQYF.

This rearrangement joins TRBV7-8 to TRBJ1-2; D call uncertain. Per the germline V gene, CDR1 is SGHVS and CDR2 is FQNEAQ. V lost 0 bases and J lost 0, with 2 bases in between. The CDR3 runs 13 residues. The CDR3 loop reads CASSLASNYGYTF. The CDR3 coding sequence is TGTGCCAGCAGCTTAGCTTCTAACTATGGCTACACCTTC.

This clone appeared once. Other DNA sequences from this sample encode an identical CDR3 as well. V usage is TRBV7-9 and J usage is TRBJ2-3; maybe TRBD2 (6 bases). Germline loops: CDR1 SEHNR, CDR2 FQNEAQ (reference sequence). This CDR3 has 15 residues. Trimming left V 3 bases short and J 0 bases short, with 10 bases between. CDR3 nucleotide sequence: TGTGCCAGCAGCTTGGGGGGAGCTAGCACAGATACGCAGTATTTT. This encodes CASSLGGASTDTQYF.

With regard to this clone: Other DNA sequences in this specimen translate into the identical CDR3. The chain joins TRBV27 to TRBJ2-1; D unresolved. This CDR3 region has 12 residues. Germline V CDR1 and CDR2: MNHEY, SMNVEV (reference sequence). V was pared by 3 bases and J by 5 bases, with 5 bases between. This CDR3 reads CASSFLNNEQFF. The CDR3 bases are TGTGCCAGCAGTTTCCTCAACAATGAGCAGTTCTTC.

V usage is TRBV7-9 and J usage is TRBJ2-1, with D unclear. This CDR3 has 15 residues. Between the trimmed V and J ends, which lost 4 bases and 5 bases, there was a span of 15 bases. Germline loops: CDR1 SEHNR, CDR2 FQNEAQ (reference sequence). In DNA form, the CDR3 reads TGTGCCAGCAGCTCCATGGTAGGGCTGAACAATGAGCAGTTCTTC. It encodes CASSSMVGLNNEQFF.

The chain carries TRBV19 and TRBJ2-1, with D perhaps assigned TRBD1 or TRBD2 (5 bases each). CDR3 length: 15 residues. The ends were cut back, 7 bases at V and 3 bases at J, with 16 bases in the middle. In germline, CDR1 is LNHDA, CDR2 SQIVND (reference sequence). CDR3 loop: CASTRADNFYNEQFF. The CDR3 nucleotides are TGTGCCAGTACTAGAGCGGACAACTTCTACAATGAGCAGTTCTTC.

This clone was seen once. Other DNA sequences in the sample encode the same CDR3. The chain uses TRBV7-2 and TRBJ2-5, with D maybe TRBD2 (5 bases). Per the germline V gene, CDR1 is SGHTA and CDR2 is FQGNSA. The CDR3 consists of 11 residues. The V end was cut by 5 bases, the J end by 5 bases, with 6 bases between. The CDR3 nucleotides read TGTGCCAGCAGCCCGGGGGAGACCCAGTACTTC. Its translation: CASSPGETQYF. The full variable domain, rest sourced from reference TRBV7-2 and TRBJ2-5, is GAGVSQSPSNKVTEKGKDVELRCDPISGHTALYWYRQSLGQGLEFLIYFQGNSAPDKSGLPSDRFSAERTGGSVSTLTIQRTQQEDSAVYLCASSPGETQYFGPGTRLLVL.

Details on this clone: Other DNA variants within this sample encode the same CDR3. This chain links TRBV4-3 with TRBJ2-7; 9 bases line up with TRBD1. CDR3 length: 14 residues. V was clipped by 4 bases and J by 4 bases; unmatched bases: 5. Germline CDR1 and CDR2: LGHNA and YSLEER. CDR3 sequence (DNA): TGCGCCAGCAGCCCCGGGACAGGGTCTTACGAGCAGTACTTC. This sequence encodes CASSPGTGSYEQYF.

This chain links TRBV6-1 with TRBJ1-2, with D hard to call. Looked up from germline, CDR1 is MNHNS and CDR2 is SASEGT. V shed 2 bases and J shed 4 bases, with 14 bases lying between them. The CDR3 is made up of 15 amino acids. CDR3 bases: TGTGCCAGCAGTGAAAGTCAACGGGCCGCCTATGGCTACACCTTC. Translated: CASSESQRAAYGYTF.

The chain links TRBV28 to TRBJ2-1, with TRBD2 as a possible D gene (5 bases). The CDR3 consists of 14 residues. Per the germline V gene, CDR1 is MDHEN and CDR2 is SYDVKM. Trimming pared 4 bases from V and 5 bases from J, leaving 12 bases between. CDR3 coding DNA: TGTGCCAGCAGTTCAACGGGAAGCCACAATGAGCAGTTCTTC. Amino acids: CASSSTGSHNEQFF.

This clone was observed a single time. The chain combines TRBV7-9 with TRBJ1-1; no clear D gene. V lost 1 base, J lost 8 bases, and 8 bases lay in between. Germline CDR1 and CDR2: SEHNR and FQNEAQ (reference sequence). CDR3 size: 12 residues. For the CDR3, the DNA is TGTGCCAGCAGCTTAGGTCTCAGGGAAGCTTTCTTT. Encoded protein: CASSLGLREAFF.

This clone showed up just once. This rearrangement joins TRBV19 to TRBJ2-6, with a tentative D call TRBD1 (5 bases). CDR3 length equals 15 residues. Trimming pared 5 bases from V and 0 bases from J, leaving 8 bases between. The germline gives CDR1 LNHDA, CDR2 SQIVND (reference sequence). CDR3 protein: CASSLDSSGANVLTF. The CDR3 DNA is TGTGCCAGTAGTCTCGACAGCTCTGGGGCCAACGTCCTGACTTTC.

The genes are TRBV27 and TRBJ2-1, with 10 bases aligning to TRBD1. Germline V lookup: CDR1 MNHEY, CDR2 SMNVEV (reference sequence). V lost 5 bases, J lost 8 bases, and 9 bases stayed unmatched. This CDR3 has 15 residues. This CDR3 is CASSPRTGGIDEQFF. In DNA, the CDR3 is TGTGCCAGCAGTCCCCGGACAGGGGGAATCGATGAGCAGTTCTTC.

The gene calls are TRBV14 and TRBJ1-1; D is perhaps TRBD1 (5 bases). CDR1 and CDR2 (germline): SGHDN, FVKESK. This CDR3 is built from 13 residues. Deletions cut 3 bases from V and 2 bases from J, with 7 bases between. As DNA, the CDR3 is TGTGCCAGCAGCCAGGGGACCAACACTGAAGCTTTCTTT. This gives the protein CASSQGTNTEAFF.

The chain combines TRBV29-1 with TRBJ1-2; no reliable D call. Trimming left V 3 bases short and J 6 bases short, with 8 bases between. Germline V lookup: CDR1 SQVTM, CDR2 ANQGSEA. The length of the CDR3 is 11 residues. CDR3 sequence (DNA): TGCAGCGTTGACGGTCCTCATGGCTACACCTTC. Its protein is CSVDGPHGYTF.

This chain connects TRBV5-4 to TRBJ2-2, with D possibly matching TRBD1 (5 bases). CDR3 length equals 12 residues. Germline V gene lookup returns CDR1 SGHNT and CDR2 YYREEE (reference sequence). With 2 bases removed from V and 7 bases from J, the gap between germline ends came to 6 bases. CDR3 in amino acids: CASSFRDGELFF. CDR3 coding DNA: TGTGCCAGCAGCTTCAGGGACGGGGAGCTGTTTTTT.

The chain recombines TRBV7-6 with TRBJ2-7; D gene uncertain. V was shortened by 1 base and J by 1 base, with 11 bases between the two germline ends. The CDR3 runs 15 residues. From germline, CDR1 is SGHVS and CDR2 FNYEAQ. The CDR3 bases are TGTGCCAGCAGCTTAGAATTAGGAAGATCCTACGAGCAGTACTTC. Its translation: CASSLELGRSYEQYF.

The V and J genes are TRBV10-2 and TRBJ2-5, with D maybe TRBD1 (5 bases). This CDR3 comprises 13 residues. The V end lost 3 bases, the J end lost 8 bases, and 13 bases lay between the germline ends. The germline V gene has CDR1 WSHSY and CDR2 SAAADI. The CDR3 DNA follows: TGCGCCAGCAGTGATATCCTACAGGCTACCCAGTACTTC. Translation: CASSDILQATQYF.

On this clone: This sample also contains other DNA sequences that code for the same CDR3. The chain employs TRBV4-1 and TRBJ2-5; D gene uncertain. CDR3 length equals 14 residues. V was clipped by 1 base and J by 2 bases, with 8 bases between them. Germline V CDR1 and CDR2: MGHRA, YSYEKL. CDR3 in amino acids: CASSQGYGQETQYF. DNA for the CDR3: TGCGCCAGCAGCCAAGGGTATGGTCAAGAGACCCAGTACTTC.